The sample holds a few counts of the clone carrying this TCR beta chain. Time point described: after neoadjuvant nivolumab, at surgical resection. The record originates from a study of neoadjuvant anti-PD-1 for oral cavity cancer. Germline loops: CDR1 MGHRA, CDR2 YSYEKL. CDR3 size: 13 residues. The V gene lost 4 bases and the J gene lost 2 bases, with 9 bases spanning the gap. Repertoires were generated with immunoSEQ multiplex PCR, while TCRdb's copy carries only in-frame clones and drops some. The sample shows roughly 24,000 clones, 25% to 35% of them seen only once. The chain couples TRBV4-1 to TRBJ2-7, with D tentatively TRBD1 (6 bases). This receptor was taken from a person between 40 and 80 years old with oral cavity squamous cell carcinoma. Sequencing was performed on tumor tissue, taken after nivolumab (anti-PD-1) treatment. The CDR3 region is CASSRDTAYEQYF. In DNA form, the CDR3 reads TGCGCCAGCAGCCGGGACACCGCCTACGAGCAGTACTTC.